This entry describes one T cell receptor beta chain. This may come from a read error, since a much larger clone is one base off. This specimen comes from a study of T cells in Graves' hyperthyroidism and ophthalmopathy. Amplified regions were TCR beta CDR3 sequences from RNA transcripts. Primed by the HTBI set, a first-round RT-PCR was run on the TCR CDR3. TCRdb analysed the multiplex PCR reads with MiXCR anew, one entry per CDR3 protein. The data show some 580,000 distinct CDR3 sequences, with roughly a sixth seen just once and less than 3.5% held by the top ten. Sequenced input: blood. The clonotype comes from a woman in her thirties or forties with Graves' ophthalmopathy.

CDR3: CANSYSRTGELFF. As DNA, the CDR3 is TGTGCCAACAGTTACTCGCGCACCGGGGAGCTGTTTTTT. The chain combines TRBV6-4 with TRBJ2-2; unclear D gene. CDR1 is MRHNA and CDR2 is SNTAGT in the germline V gene. This CDR3 spans 13 amino acids.